Below are 5 T cell receptor beta chains sequenced from a single sample in a study of Graves' ophthalmopathy and Graves' hyperthyroidism. Scientists amplified the TCR beta CDR3 regions from RNA transcripts. A first-round RT-PCR used HTBI primers, followed by a second-round multiplex PCR. From the multiplex PCR reads, TCRdb called clonotypes with MiXCR, one entry per CDR3 protein. This table has hundreds of thousands of distinct CDR3 sequences, 35% to 50% appearing once. Sequences were obtained from peripheral blood. The receptors come from an adult man with Graves' ophthalmopathy.

The chain carries TRBV12-5 and TRBJ1-5; tentatively, D is TRBD1 (6 bases). Germline V gene lookup returns CDR1 LGHNT and CDR2 FRNRAP. The CDR3 has 15 residues. CDR3 amino acids: CATGTSPHSNQPQHF. For the CDR3, the DNA is TGTGCAACGGGGACAAGCCCGCATAGCAATCAGCCCCAGCATTTT. The variable domain in full, with the rest retrieved from reference TRBV12-5 and TRBJ1-5, is DARVTQTPRHKVTEMGQEVTMRCQPILGHNTVFWYRQTMMQGLELLAYFRNRAPLDDSGMPKDRFSAEMPDATLATLKIQPSEPRDSAVYFCATGTSPHSNQPQHFGDGTRLSIL.

This clonotype was picked up many times. V usage is TRBV7-8 and J usage is TRBJ1-2, with 10 bases that match TRBD1. The trim removed 5 bases at V and 8 bases at J, leaving 2 bases unmatched. This CDR3 spans 12 amino acids. Germline V gene sequence: CDR1 SGHVS, CDR2 FQNEAQ. The CDR3 reads CASSRGQGGYTF. The CDR3 DNA follows: TGTGCCAGCAGCAGGGGACAGGGGGGCTACACCTTC.

The V call is TRBV20-1, the J call TRBJ1-4; TRBD1 might be the D (6 bases). V gave up 5 bases and J gave up 6 bases, with 19 bases separating them. The CDR3 runs 15 residues. The germline CDR1 and CDR2 sequences are DFQATT and SNEGSKA (reference sequence). This CDR3 is CSALGGAGEDEKLFF. In nucleotides, the CDR3 is TGCAGTGCTCTCGGCGGGGCAGGGGAGGATGAAAAACTGTTTTTT.

This clonotype was seen repeatedly, ten times or more. This sequence joins TRBV7-2 and TRBJ2-5; TRBD2 agrees at 8 bases. CDR1 is SGHTA and CDR2 is FQGNSA in the germline V gene. With 3 bases clipped from V and 4 bases from J, the junction kept 13 bases outside the gene matches. The CDR3 has 17 residues. CDR3 sequence (DNA): TGTGCCAGCAGCTTCGGGACTAGGAAAGGAAGGATAGAGACCCAGTACTTC. Its protein is CASSFGTRKGRIETQYF.

This clonotype has a count of ten or more. The V and J genes are TRBV5-5 and TRBJ2-7; D unresolved. V lost 7 bases and J lost 7, with 9 bases in between. Per germline, CDR1 SGHKS and CDR2 YYEKEE (reference sequence). This CDR3 is 10 amino acids long. CDR3 in amino acids: CASSLREQYF. The CDR3, as DNA: TGTGCCAGCTCCCTTAGGGAGCAGTACTTC.